This T cell receptor beta chain was recovered during a study of regulatory dendritic cells for organ transplantation. Regarding the study as a whole: Between individuals, the alloreactive memory CD8+ T cell pool differed considerably.

A word on this clone: Its antigen remains unidentified.

Assay: immunoSEQ multiplex PCR; the TCRdb copy retains only in-frame clones and omits some. The sample carries 30,000 to 35,000 clones, about 89% recorded once. FACS sorted CD4+ or CD8+ T cells into CD45RA+ naive and CD45RO+ memory. The CDR3 has 16 amino acids. With 3 bases removed from V and 0 bases from J, the gap between germline ends came to 14 bases. Germline values: CDR1 LNHDA, CDR2 SQIVND (reference sequence). The sample was naive CD4+ T cells from blood. The sample's subset: CD45RA+ naive T cells. V usage is TRBV19 and J usage is TRBJ1-2, with unresolved D. The source is a human donor in good health. The CDR3 bases are TGTGCCAGTAGTATTTCGTCAAGGCCCGCTAACTATGGCTACACCTTC. The encoded protein is CASSISSRPANYGYTF.